This T cell receptor beta chain was sequenced during a study of shared clonotypes between healthy human individuals. About the study: Aged 18 to 49, the donors were two women and a few men.

A remark on this clone: Its antigen is unknown.

Naive CD4+ cells were CD45RA-selected; the remaining cells were memory. Whole-study results and caveats: Rarefaction demonstrated incomplete sorted-subset sequencing despite large depth.

The CDR3 contains 13 residues. Trimming removed 4 bases at V and 5 bases at J, with 15 bases between. The germline V gene has CDR1 GTSNPN and CDR2 SVGIG (reference sequence). Per the study methods: Filtering differed, since immunoSEQ gave only junction sequences and no quality scores. The method was immunoSEQ multiplex PCR; TCRdb's version includes in-frame clones alone and lacks a portion of them. That table is the source of V, J and clone size, and D and trimming were worked out from the DNA. The profile shows 1.4 million to 1.5 million clones, over 95% of them singletons. The sequence came from a man aged 30-40 years in good health. This chain uses TRBV30 with TRBJ2-7, with a tentative D call TRBD1 (6 bases). Material: naive CD4+ T cells sorted from blood. Sample subset: CD45RA+ positively selected. The chain's CDR3 is CAWNQGFDDEQYF. The DNA for the CDR3 is TGTGCCTGGAACCAGGGGTTTGACGACGAGCAGTACTTC.